The TCR beta chain under discussion was sequenced for a study of blood T cell repertoires in COVID-19. Study background: Donors in the United States, Italy and Spain gave samples during acute or convalescent COVID-19. From T cells, B-cell-depleted T cells, or PBMCs came the material, which was cDNA or gDNA.

Authors' analysis steps: Researchers report that nucleated cell counts were estimated from reference gene primer amplification. Libraries were prepared by immunoSEQ multiplex PCR; TCRdb keeps only in-frame clonotypes and omits some of them. V and J calls and clone size come straight from that table; D and trimming were deduced from the DNA. The data contain roughly 88,000 clones, around nine tenths of them seen just once; the ten biggest clones take up 3% to 4.5%. Sequencing was performed on peripheral blood. This TCR was recovered from a woman aged 45-59 years in a cohort sampled during active COVID-19.

The CDR3 here is CASGGSNYGYTF. For the CDR3, the DNA is TGTGCCAGCGGGGGCAGCAACTATGGCTACACCTTC. The chain uses TRBV28 and TRBJ1-2; TRBD1 might be the D (6 bases). Deletions cut 8 bases from V and 2 bases from J, with 9 bases between. The CDR3 is made up of 12 amino acids. CDR1 MDHEN and CDR2 SYDVKM come from the germline V gene.